This T cell receptor beta chain is from a study of T cells in tuberculosis. Method: immunoSEQ multiplex PCR; TCRdb's copy keeps in-frame clones and lacks some. This table has tens of thousands of clones, about 85% appearing once. Trimming removed 7 bases from V and 1 base from J, with 14 bases in between. This CDR3 region has 15 residues. Germline CDR1 MNHNS, CDR2 SASEGT. Regarding time point: new active TB diagnosis, blood taken before or within 7 days of starting treatment. Each clinical donor contributed on average around 97,000 T cells from unsorted cryopreserved PBMC. V gene TRBV6-1 combines with J gene TRBJ2-1; D possibly corresponds to TRBD2 (7 bases). This sample comprised PBMCs, obtained at tuberculosis diagnosis. This sequence originates from an adult with tuberculosis. The CDR3 protein is CASTREGGSYNEQFF. As DNA, the CDR3 is TGTGCCAGCACCCGTGAGGGGGGGTCCTACAATGAGCAGTTCTTC.